The 14 T cell receptor beta chains below all came from one sample that was sequenced in a study of metastatic and nonmetastatic thyroid tumors. Thyroid surgery was performed in patients who had received no treatment beforehand. TCRdb reassembled clones from the PCR reads with MiXCR. The repertoire consists of roughly 20,000 clones, with 16% occurring once and the leading ten covering over 9.5%. Sequencing was performed on tumor tissue. Every receptor here comes from a female donor with papillary thyroid cancer or a benign thyroid nodule (not recorded which). Some clones in this sample may be carry-over from other donors' samples.

This clone was found many times. A read error is possible here, since a much larger clone lies one base away. The V call is TRBV13, the J call TRBJ1-6, with D maybe TRBD1 (5 bases). In germline, CDR1 is PRHDT, CDR2 FYEKMQ (reference sequence). The CDR3 extends over 14 amino acids. CDR3 sequence: CDSSFGGDNSPLHF. The CDR3 DNA reads TGTGACAGCAGCTTCGGAGGGGATAATTCACCCCTCCACTTT.

The DNA of the CDR3 is TGTGCCATCCGTAAGACTAGCGGGAGACGTGCTGAGCAGTTCTTC. Translating it yields CAIRKTSGRRAEQFF. The chain has TRBV28 and TRBJ2-1; 12 bases agree with TRBD2. V lost 10 bases, J lost 9 bases, and 13 bases stayed unmatched. The CDR3 consists of 15 residues. In germline, CDR1 is MDHEN, CDR2 SYDVKM.

J is TRBJ2-7 and V is TRBV3-1; 12 bases agree with TRBD1. V trimming: 4 bases; J trimming: 5 bases; junction bases outside the gene matches: 6. Germline loops: CDR1 LGHDT, CDR2 YNNKEL (reference sequence). The CDR3 spans 15 residues. CDR3 in amino acids: CASSPPGQGANEQYF. The CDR3 nucleotides are TGTGCCAGCAGCCCCCCGGGACAGGGGGCTAACGAGCAGTACTTC.

In this sample, this clone turned up many times. The gene calls are TRBV7-3 and TRBJ2-5; no firm D call. The germline V and J ends were trimmed by 5 bases and 0 bases, with 7 bases remaining between them. The CDR3 consists of 13 residues. Germline-derived CDR1 and CDR2 are SGHTA and FQGTGA. The CDR3 DNA reads TGTGCCAGCAGCGGGCGGAACCAAGAGACCCAGTACTTC. Translating it yields CASSGRNQETQYF.

This clone was picked up many times. The chain couples TRBV7-3 to TRBJ2-5; D not resolved. Germline V gene sequence: CDR1 SGHTA, CDR2 FQGTGA. The CDR3 is 15 amino acids. Trimming cost V 1 base and J 2 bases, with 11 bases left between them. In DNA, the CDR3 is TGTGCCAGCAGCTTAAAGCCCGGATATCAAGAGACCCAGTACTTC. This codes for CASSLKPGYQETQYF.

The CDR3 region is CSAPPSGPYEQYF. DNA of the CDR3: TGCAGTGCTCCCCCCTCCGGCCCCTACGAGCAGTACTTC. The gene calls are TRBV20-1 and TRBJ2-7, with D hard to call. Germline V gene data show CDR1 as DFQATT and CDR2 as SNEGSKA (reference sequence). The V end lost 5 bases, the J end lost 2 bases, and 13 bases lay between the germline ends. The CDR3 length is 13 residues.

The sample holds many counts of this clone. The gene calls are TRBV5-4 and TRBJ2-3; D unresolved. There are 13 residues in the CDR3. Germline lookup yields CDR1 SGHNT and CDR2 YYREEE (reference sequence). V lost 2 bases to trimming and J lost 8 bases, with 12 bases between them. Written as DNA, the CDR3 is TGTGCCAGCAGCTTTCGGGTGGAAGGTACGCAGTATTTT. Amino acids: CASSFRVEGTQYF.

In its sample, this clone was seen many times. This chain links TRBV7-8 with TRBJ2-7, with TRBD1 matching 9 bases. CDR1 is SGHVS and CDR2 is FQNEAQ in the germline V gene. The CDR3 sequence is 15 residues long. J was trimmed by 4 bases and V by 2 bases; bases with no gene match: 6. CDR3 sequence reads: CASSLRGQGGYEQYF. The CDR3 nucleotides are TGTGCCAGCAGCTTACGGGGACAGGGAGGGTACGAGCAGTACTTC.

V and J are TRBV20-1 and TRBJ2-1; 7 nucleotides agree with TRBD1. The CDR3 covers 12 residues. Germline trimming cut 2 bases from V and 6 bases from J; bases unmatched to any gene: 1. Germline-derived CDR1 and CDR2 are DFQATT and SNEGSKA (reference sequence). The CDR3 is CSARNRGNEQFF. CDR3 in DNA: TGCAGTGCTAGAAACAGGGGCAATGAGCAGTTCTTC.

Points on this clone: Likely a read error: the CDR3 ends without its conserved phenylalanine or tryptophan. Other DNA sequences of this sample code for an identical CDR3. The chain combines TRBV2 with TRBJ2-6; 9 bases align to TRBD2. CDR1 is SNHLY, CDR2 FYNNEI, per germline. The trim removed 7 bases at V and 2 bases at J, leaving 12 bases unmatched. This CDR3 comprises 18 residues. CDR3 residues: CASTEWASGTTGANVLTL. CDR3 nucleotide sequence: TGTGCCAGCACAGAATGGGCTAGCGGGACAACTGGGGCCAACGTCCTGACTCTC.

This clone was detected many times. The V gene is TRBV2, the J gene TRBJ2-1, with TRBD1 matching over 11 bases. The junction had 1 base not matched to a gene; V was cut back by 6 bases and J by 3 bases. The CDR3 is made up of 14 amino acids. Germline V gene sequence: CDR1 SNHLY, CDR2 FYNNEI. CDR3 nucleotides: TGTGCCAGCAGGGGACAGGGGGACTACAATGAGCAGTTCTTC. Translating it yields CASRGQGDYNEQFF. Supplemented by reference TRBV2 and TRBJ2-1, the full variable domain reads EPEVTQTPSHQVTQMGQEVILRCVPISNHLYFYWYRQILGQKVEFLVSFYNNEISEKSEIFDDQFSVERPDGSNFTLKIRSTKLEDSAMYFCASRGQGDYNEQFFGPGTRLTVL.

The table lists this clone with many counts. The chain combines TRBV4-1 with TRBJ1-4, with D possibly matching TRBD1 (5 bases). Germline-derived CDR1 and CDR2 are MGHRA and YSYEKL. The CDR3 runs to 14 residues. V lost 5 bases and J 4 bases, leaving 11 bases between the germline ends. CDR3 region: CASSLGGDNEKLFF. The DNA for the CDR3 is TGCGCCAGCAGCTTGGGAGGGGATAATGAAAAACTGTTTTTT.

This clone has at least ten counts. CDR3 nucleotide sequence: TGCGCCAGCAGTGCCCTAGGAGGGTATGGCTACACCTTC. Translating it yields CASSALGGYGYTF. This chain connects TRBV10-2 to TRBJ1-2; no reliable D call. V was shortened by 4 bases and J by 5 bases, with 11 bases between the two germline ends. Germline CDR1 reads WSHSY; CDR2 reads SAAADI. The CDR3 has 13 amino acids.

Ten or more counts support this clone. The gene calls are TRBV6-1 and TRBJ2-2; TRBD1 matches at 7 bases. The CDR3 has 16 amino acids. V dropped 5 bases and J dropped 7; count of bases not matched to a gene: 13. Germline values: CDR1 MNHNS, CDR2 SASEGT. CDR3 residues: CASSRILQGRGGELFF. DNA for the CDR3: TGTGCCAGCAGTCGGATCCTACAGGGGAGAGGCGGGGAGCTGTTTTTT.